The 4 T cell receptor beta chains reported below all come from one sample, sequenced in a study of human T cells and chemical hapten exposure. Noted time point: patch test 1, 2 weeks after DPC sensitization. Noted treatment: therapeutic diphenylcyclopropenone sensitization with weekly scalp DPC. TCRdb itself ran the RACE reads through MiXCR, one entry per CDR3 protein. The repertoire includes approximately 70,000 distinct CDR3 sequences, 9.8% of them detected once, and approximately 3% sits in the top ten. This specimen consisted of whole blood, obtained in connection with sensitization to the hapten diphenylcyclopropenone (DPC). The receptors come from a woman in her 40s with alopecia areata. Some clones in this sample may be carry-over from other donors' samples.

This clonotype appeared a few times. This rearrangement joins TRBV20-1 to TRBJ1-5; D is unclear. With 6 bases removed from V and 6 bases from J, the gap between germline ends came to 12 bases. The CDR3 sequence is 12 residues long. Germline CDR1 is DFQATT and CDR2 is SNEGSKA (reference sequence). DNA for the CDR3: TGCAGTGCCAGACCCCTGGGTCAGCCCCAGCATTTT. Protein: CSARPLGQPQHF.

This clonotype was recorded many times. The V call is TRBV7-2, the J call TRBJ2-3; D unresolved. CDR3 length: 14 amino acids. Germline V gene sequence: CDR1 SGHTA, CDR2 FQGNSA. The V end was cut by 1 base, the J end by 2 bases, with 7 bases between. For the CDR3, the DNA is TGTGCCAGCAGCTTAGGTCCGGTCACAGATACGCAGTATTTT. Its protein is CASSLGPVTDTQYF.

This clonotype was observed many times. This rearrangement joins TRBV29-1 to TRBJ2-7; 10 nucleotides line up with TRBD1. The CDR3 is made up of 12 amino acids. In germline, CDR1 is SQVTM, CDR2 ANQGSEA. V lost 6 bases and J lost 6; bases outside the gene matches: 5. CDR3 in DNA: TGCAGCGTCGGGACAGGGGAAGGCGAGCAGTACTTC. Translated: CSVGTGEGEQYF.

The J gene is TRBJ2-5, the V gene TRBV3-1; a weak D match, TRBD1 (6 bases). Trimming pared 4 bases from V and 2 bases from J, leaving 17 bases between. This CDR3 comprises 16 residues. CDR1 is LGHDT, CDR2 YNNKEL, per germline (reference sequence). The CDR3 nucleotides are TGTGCCAGCAGCCGCGCAGGGGTCTCTCGACAAGAGACCCAGTACTTC. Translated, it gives CASSRAGVSRQETQYF.